Shown below are 18 T cell receptor beta chains from a single sample sequenced in a study of vaccination effects on CD4 cells after COVID-19. Antigens of these TCRs are unknown. Sequenced by immunoSEQ multiplex PCR; TCRdb stores in-frame clones only, minus some. The table shows almost 70,000 clones, with around two thirds occurring only once. Sequencing was preceded by expansion of antigen-specific CD4+ T cells with viral peptide pools in the ViraFEST assay. Subsequent to roughly 9 days of culture, CD4+ T cells were isolated. Vaccine administered to participants consisted of two doses of either BNT162b2 or mRNA-1273. The sample consisted of CD4+ T cells from PBMCs cultured with HCoV-229E spike peptides, taken after COVID-19 vaccination. The receptors were sampled from a human donor who received a COVID-19 vaccine.

The J gene is TRBJ2-1, the V gene TRBV7-9; no definite D call. The germline V gene has CDR1 SEHNR and CDR2 FQNEAQ (reference sequence). The germline V and J ends were trimmed by 0 bases and 1 base, with 13 bases remaining between them. CDR3 length: 17 amino acids. The CDR3 DNA is TGTGCCAGCAGCTTAGCGAGACACCTGGAATCCTACAATGAGCAGTTCTTC. Its protein is CASSLARHLESYNEQFF.

The chain carries TRBV4-1 and TRBJ2-3; 14 bases agree with TRBD2. This CDR3 is 19 amino acids long. Germline CDR1 and CDR2: MGHRA and YSYEKL. J gave up 1 base and V 0 bases, and 6 bases lay outside the gene matches. CDR3 sequence: CASSQDPGLAGVGTDTQYF. The DNA for the CDR3 is TGCGCCAGCAGCCAAGATCCGGGACTAGCGGGGGTTGGCACAGATACGCAGTATTTT.

The V call is TRBV6-5, the J call TRBJ1-5; no definite D call. The CDR3 has 13 amino acids. V dropped 4 bases and J dropped 7 bases, with 11 bases sitting between them. The germline CDR1 and CDR2 sequences are MNHEY and SVGAGI. CDR3 sequence reads: CASSSRAEQPQHF. CDR3 nucleotide sequence: TGTGCCAGCAGTTCACGGGCAGAGCAGCCCCAGCATTTT.

The sample holds one count of this clone. The genes are TRBV2 and TRBJ2-3; the match to TRBD1 covers 9 bases. V was pared by 7 bases and J by 5 bases, with 10 bases of the junction left unmatched. The germline CDR1 and CDR2 sequences are SNHLY and FYNNEI. This CDR3 contains 15 residues. As DNA, the CDR3 is TGTGCCAGCATTCCACTCGGACAGGGGAGAGATACGCAGTATTTT. This translates into CASIPLGQGRDTQYF.

V is TRBV14 and J is TRBJ2-1; 7 nucleotides match TRBD1. In germline, CDR1 is SGHDN, CDR2 FVKESK. Trimming cost V 1 base and J 2 bases; bases outside gene matches: 2. The CDR3 runs 15 residues. The CDR3 is CASSQGDSTYNEQFF. Here the CDR3 DNA reads TGTGCCAGCAGCCAAGGGGACAGCACCTACAATGAGCAGTTCTTC.

The rearrangement joins TRBV11-2 to TRBJ2-1; 9 nucleotides match TRBD1. Germline V lookup: CDR1 SGHAT, CDR2 FQNNGV. The V and J ends lost 6 bases and 9 bases, in that order; junction bases with no gene match: 15. This CDR3 comprises 16 residues. The DNA for the CDR3 is TGTGCCAGCAGGACGCCGGGACAGGGTAGATCAGGTGAGCAGTTCTTC. This encodes CASRTPGQGRSGEQFF.

As DNA, the CDR3 is TGTGCCAGCAGCCAACAGTCGAGGCACACTGAAGCTTTCTTT. Its translation is CASSQQSRHTEAFF. The chain has TRBV3-1 (or the pseudogene TRBV3-2) and TRBJ1-1; D is undetermined. This CDR3 is 14 amino acids long. Germline V gene lookup returns CDR1 LGHDT and CDR2 YNNKEL (reference sequence). Between the trimmed V and J ends, which lost 2 bases and 3 bases, there was a span of 10 bases.

The chain uses TRBV29-1 and TRBJ2-3; no definite D call. V lost 8 bases and J 0 bases, leaving 6 bases between the germline ends. The CDR3 extends over 11 amino acids. CDR1 is SQVTM and CDR2 is ANQGSEA in the germline V gene. CDR3 in amino acids: CSSSSTDTQYF. CDR3 sequence (DNA): TGCAGCTCCAGTAGCACAGATACGCAGTATTTT.

V is TRBV7-2 and J is TRBJ1-6; D may be TRBD1 (5 bases). Germline lookup yields CDR1 SGHTA and CDR2 FQGNSA. This CDR3 comprises 15 residues. The germline V and J ends were trimmed by 5 bases and 0 bases, with 8 bases remaining between them. The CDR3 region has the DNA TGTGCCAGCAGCCCGCAGGGCTCCTATAATTCACCCCTCCACTTT. Translated: CASSPQGSYNSPLHF.

This clone was counted a few times. The V and J genes are TRBV14 and TRBJ1-3; no clear D gene. The CDR3 is made up of 16 amino acids. Looked up from germline, CDR1 is SGHDN and CDR2 is FVKESK. Trimming stripped 0 bases from V and 0 bases from J, with 9 bases between. CDR3 protein: CASSQERVYSGNTIYF. As DNA, the CDR3 is TGTGCCAGCAGCCAAGAAAGGGTCTACTCTGGAAACACCATATATTTT.

This clone turned up a few times. This sequence joins TRBV3-1 (or the pseudogene TRBV3-2) and TRBJ1-2; D gene unclear. V was cut by 0 bases and J by 2 bases, with 10 bases left in between. Germline assignment: CDR1 LGHDT and CDR2 YNNKEL (reference sequence). The CDR3 contains 15 residues. CDR3: CASSQDVVGNYGYTF. CDR3 DNA: TGTGCCAGCAGCCAAGATGTCGTGGGAAACTATGGCTACACCTTC.

The chain employs TRBV7-9 and TRBJ2-3, with a weak D call TRBD1 (5 bases). From germline, CDR1 is SEHNR and CDR2 FQNEAQ (reference sequence). The V gene lost 0 bases and the J gene lost 2 bases, with 9 bases spanning the gap. The CDR3 length is 15 residues. For the CDR3, the DNA is TGTGCCAGCAGCTTAGCAGGGGCGCTCACAGATACGCAGTATTTT. Its protein is CASSLAGALTDTQYF. Combining the CDR3 with reference TRBV7-9 and TRBJ2-3 gives the whole variable domain DTGVSQNPRHKITKRGQNVTFRCDPISEHNRLYWYRQTLGQGPEFLTYFQNEAQLEKSRLLSDRFSAERPKGSFSTLEIQRTEQGDSAMYLCASSLAGALTDTQYFGPGTRLTVL.

This chain uses TRBV6-5 with TRBJ1-5; D may be TRBD1 (6 bases). This CDR3 is built from 13 residues. CDR1 and CDR2 from the germline V gene are MNHEY and SVGAGI. The V end lost 6 bases, the J end lost 4 bases, and 10 bases lay between the germline ends. The CDR3 reads CASSLDRNQPQHF. The CDR3 DNA is TGTGCCAGCAGCCTCGACAGGAATCAGCCCCAGCATTTT.

This clone has only one observation. The chain has TRBV30 and TRBJ2-7; D possibly matches TRBD1 or TRBD2 (5 bases each). The V end lost 0 bases, the J end lost 3 bases, and 15 bases lay between the germline ends. The CDR3 contains 15 residues. CDR1 and CDR2 from the germline V gene are GTSNPN and SVGIG (reference sequence). The CDR3 DNA follows: TGTGCCTGGAGTGTTCCAGGGAGAGGCCACTACGAGCAGTACGTC. The encoded protein is CAWSVPGRGHYEQYV.

This sequence joins TRBV6-2 or TRBV6-3 and TRBJ2-2; no clear D gene. Germline V lookup: CDR1 MNHEY, CDR2 SVGEGT. The V end lost 2 bases, the J end lost 6 bases, and 7 bases lay between the germline ends. The length of the CDR3 is 13 residues. The CDR3 loop is CASSYGWSGELFF. DNA of the CDR3: TGTGCCAGCAGTTACGGGTGGTCCGGGGAGCTGTTTTTT.

The rearrangement joins TRBV7-9 to TRBJ2-7, with D tentatively TRBD1 (5 bases). Germline lookup yields CDR1 SEHNR and CDR2 FQNEAQ (reference sequence). V lost 6 bases to trimming and J lost 3 bases, with 9 bases between them. This CDR3 spans 12 amino acids. CDR3 nucleotide sequence: TGTGCCAGCAGTCGGACACTCTACGAGCAGTACGTC. Its translation: CASSRTLYEQYV.

This chain joins TRBV7-9 and TRBJ1-1, with D possibly TRBD1 on 5 matching bases. This CDR3 has 15 residues. The ends were cut back, 5 bases at V and 0 bases at J, with 13 bases in the middle. CDR1 is SEHNR, CDR2 FQNEAQ, per germline (reference sequence). The CDR3 DNA sequence: TGTGCCAGCAGCCCCCTGGGACTCATGAACACTGAAGCTTTCTTT. This codes for CASSPLGLMNTEAFF.

The chain combines TRBV10-2 with TRBJ1-2, with 8 nucleotides matching TRBD1. After removal of 3 bases from V and 6 bases from J, the junction contained 6 bases not matched to a gene. Germline V gene lookup returns CDR1 WSHSY and CDR2 SAAADI. The CDR3 is 14 residues long. The CDR3: CASSDGRGRNGYTF. The CDR3 DNA reads TGCGCCAGCAGTGACGGCAGGGGGCGGAATGGCTACACCTTC.